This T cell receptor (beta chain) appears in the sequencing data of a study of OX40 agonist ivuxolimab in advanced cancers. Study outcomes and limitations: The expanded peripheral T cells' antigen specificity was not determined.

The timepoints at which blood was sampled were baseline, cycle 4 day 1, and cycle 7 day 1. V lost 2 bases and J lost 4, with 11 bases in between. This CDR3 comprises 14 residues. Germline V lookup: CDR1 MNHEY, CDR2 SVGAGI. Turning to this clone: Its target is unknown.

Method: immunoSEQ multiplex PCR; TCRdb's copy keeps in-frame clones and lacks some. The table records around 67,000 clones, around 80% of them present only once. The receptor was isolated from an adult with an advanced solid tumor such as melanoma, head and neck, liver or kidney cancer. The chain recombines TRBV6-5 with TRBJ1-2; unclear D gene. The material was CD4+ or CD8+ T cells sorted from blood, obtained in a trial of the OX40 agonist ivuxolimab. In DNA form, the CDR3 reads TGTGCCAGCAGTTACGGTGGGGTGGGCTATGGCTACACCTTC. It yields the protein CASSYGGVGYGYTF.